This T cell receptor beta chain was recovered during a study of T cells in localized non-small cell lung cancer. Study conclusions and caveats: Among the top 100 tumor clones, a median about 52 appeared in adjacent lung. The study linked higher blood T cell density to longer overall survival. Uninvolved nearby lung showed the greatest T cell clonality, exceeding that found in tumor.

Libraries were prepared by immunoSEQ multiplex PCR; TCRdb keeps only in-frame clonotypes and omits some of them. The sample holds approximately 35,000 clones, roughly 90% seen once. Germline V CDR1 and CDR2: LNHDA, SQIVND (reference sequence). This CDR3 is 17 amino acids long. V trimming: 1 base; J trimming: 2 bases; junction bases outside the gene matches: 7. Concerning this clone: Its cognate antigen is unknown.

The sequences come from peripheral blood, collected before any cancer treatment. The TCR comes from a man aged 40-75 years with stage I lung adenocarcinoma. This chain connects TRBV19 to TRBJ2-2, with 7 bases that match TRBD2. The CDR3 reads CASSIAPWDYNTGELFF. In nucleotides, the CDR3 is TGTGCCAGTAGTATAGCGCCATGGGACTACAACACCGGGGAGCTGTTTTTT.